This T cell receptor (beta chain) was captured in a study of blood T cell repertoires in COVID-19 (dated by TCRdb to between 2020 and 2021). With respect to the entire study: Samples covering the acute and convalescent phases of COVID-19 were provided by collaborators in the United States, Italy and Spain. The prospective study material was composed of cDNA or gDNA derived from T cells, B-cell-depleted T cells, or PBMCs. Deeply sampled blood TCRbeta repertoires from subjects exposed to, actively infected with, or recovered from COVID-19 were included in the dataset. A freely available public database, intended as a resource for researchers studying the immune response to SARS-CoV-2, is where the repertoires were released. The samples were drawn from the first 160 participants of the ongoing ImmuneRACE study and from 950 to 1,500 subjects provided by 6 global collaborators. Sample metadata almost always included a de-identified subject ID, COVID-19 status, age in years and sex. HLA class I and class II types, where available, came from metadata supplied by the sample provider rather than from assay-based typing.

As regards this clone: The antigen it recognizes is unknown. No clone much larger than this one lies a single base away; base qualities are absent.

The immunoSEQ Assay, a bias-controlled multiplex PCR, was used to amplify TCRbeta CDR3 regions from genomic DNA. The published analysis was carried out like this. Nucleated cell counts per sample were estimated from amplification of reference gene primers within the assay. Sequence reads were collapsed and filtered to measure the absolute abundance of every unique TCRbeta CDR3 rearrangement. For each sample, productive Simpson clonality was calculated as the square root of Simpson's diversity index over productive rearrangements. As stored in TCRdb, this immuneACCESS dataset retains in-frame rearrangements with V and J assigned. A fraction of the clones does not appear; measured against another copy, unresolved V genes explain less than half of the discrepancy, and the remainder lacks a known reason. V, J and clone size reflect that table, while D and trimming were determined from the DNA. The sample table shows 250,000 to 300,000 clones, and approximately 90% are seen once. Of the sample, roughly 8.3% falls within the top ten clones.

In the prospective study, participants were 18 to 89 years old, resided in approximately 25 geographic areas of the United States, and were enrolled through a virtual design. In the prospective study, participants were assigned to cohorts based on the clinical history participants reported in a screening survey and a study questionnaire. ImmuneRACE Cohort 3 recovered participants were defined by two consecutive negative NP/OP PCR tests, healthcare professional clearance, or symptom resolution. Mobile phlebotomists in the prospective study collected whole blood, serum and a nasopharyngeal or oropharyngeal swab from every participant. Additional blood draws and questionnaires over a 2-month period could optionally be provided by prospective study participants. Before DNA extraction, blood samples from the prospective study were shipped at room temperature or frozen. V was cut back by 5 bases and J by 4 bases, leaving a gap of 8 bases between them. CDR1 and CDR2 are drawn from the germline V gene: MDHEN, SYDVKM. The CDR3 has 12 amino acids, counting the end cysteine and phenylalanine. Only the CDR3 part of the read is kept: 36 bases, read in frame from the first base.

Overall study results and their limits: Clinical and demographic metadata were provided uncurated, with the amount varying by source and participant.

Rearrangement joined TRBV28 to TRBJ1-1; confidence is insufficient to name the D gene. Source material: PBMCs or T cells enriched from blood (not recorded which). The receptor was isolated from a man in his forties who had recovered from COVID-19. In nucleotide form, the sequence is TGTGCCAGCAGTCCTTTCCCCACTGAAGCTTTCTTT. The resulting protein is CASSPFPTEAFF.